A selection of T cell receptor beta chains follows, all from one sample in a study of CXCR3-negative and CXCR3-positive naive CD8 T cells. TCRdb reworked the 5' RACE reads into one entry per CDR3 protein, no DNA. This sample contains fewer than 90,000 distinct CDR3 sequences. Input material: naive CXCR3+ CD8+ T cells from blood. Receptors were obtained from a human donor in good health. Some clones in this sample may be carry-over from other donors' samples. CDR3s include the opening cysteine and the closing phenylalanine or tryptophan.

J gene: TRBJ2-2
V gene: TRBV7-2
CDR3 protein: CASSLERGGPIGELFF

J gene: TRBJ2-1
V gene: TRBV12-3/TRBV12-4
CDR3 protein: CASSYEEGVSYNEQFF

J gene: TRBJ1-1
V gene: TRBV4-3
CDR3 protein: CASSLNRGLTTEAFF

J gene: TRBJ2-5
V gene: TRBV12-3/TRBV12-4
CDR3 protein: CASSLASQETQYF

J gene: TRBJ1-2
V gene: TRBV21-1
CDR3 protein: CASSKGGDRRHGYTF

J gene: TRBJ1-4
V gene: TRBV6-6
CDR3 protein: CASSYQEAPTNEKLFF

J gene: TRBJ2-7
V gene: TRBV7-6
CDR3 protein: CASSSGQGVIYEQYF

J gene: TRBJ2-1
V gene: TRBV20-1
CDR3 protein: CSASGLLSYNEQFF

J gene: TRBJ2-4
V gene: TRBV2
CDR3 protein: CARASREAKNIQYF

J gene: TRBJ2-2
V gene: TRBV5-5
CDR3 protein: CASSFAGQATGELFF

J gene: TRBJ1-2
V gene: TRBV28
CDR3 protein: CASSRMTGGAGGYGYTF

J gene: TRBJ2-3
V gene: TRBV5-1
CDR3 protein: CVSSLAISGGNGGYF

J gene: TRBJ2-1
V gene: TRBV12-3/TRBV12-4
CDR3 protein: CASNLGSSYNEQFF

J gene: TRBJ2-7
V gene: TRBV7-9
CDR3 protein: CASSLAPSDEQYF

J gene: TRBJ2-2
V gene: TRBV6-4
CDR3 protein: CASRVSNTGELFF

J gene: TRBJ2-7
V gene: TRBV29-1
CDR3 protein: CSVEERSGREYEQYF

J gene: TRBJ2-3
V gene: TRBV12-3/TRBV12-4
CDR3 protein: CASSEKGGDTDTQYF

J gene: TRBJ2-5
V gene: TRBV20-1
CDR3 protein: CSARGGRTPTGETQYF

J gene: TRBJ2-7
V gene: TRBV7-2
CDR3 protein: CASSFDEGTGAEEQYF

J gene: TRBJ1-1
V gene: TRBV12-3/TRBV12-4
CDR3 protein: CASSPRFWGGNTEAFF

J gene: TRBJ2-7
V gene: TRBV5-1
CDR3 protein: CASSLETITYEQYF

J gene: TRBJ2-2
V gene: TRBV4-3
CDR3 protein: CASSQDRTGGFTGELFF

J gene: TRBJ2-5
V gene: TRBV28
CDR3 protein: CASSLRRAGVGETQYF

J gene: TRBJ2-7
V gene: TRBV7-7
CDR3 protein: CASSLSVASYEQYF

J gene: TRBJ1-1
V gene: TRBV4-3
CDR3 protein: CASSQDSGGTGGTEAFF

J gene: TRBJ1-1
V gene: TRBV5-1
CDR3 protein: CASSLAEPGQTLTEAFF

J gene: TRBJ2-3
V gene: TRBV7-9
CDR3 protein: CASSPGTGESTDTQYF

J gene: TRBJ2-7
V gene: TRBV28
CDR3 protein: CASSLGAGEYF

J gene: TRBJ2-7
V gene: TRBV28
CDR3 protein: CASSRKGYEQYF

J gene: TRBJ2-1
V gene: TRBV12-3/TRBV12-4
CDR3 protein: CASSVTSGGEQFF

J gene: TRBJ2-7
V gene: TRBV7-8
CDR3 protein: CASSRWGVGTLEQYF

J gene: TRBJ2-7
V gene: TRBV10-3
CDR3 protein: CAISDPQDSAFYEQYF

J gene: TRBJ2-7
V gene: TRBV20-1
CDR3 protein: CSAPGTLYERYF

J gene: TRBJ2-1
V gene: TRBV7-2
CDR3 protein: CASSSRLNGEQFF

J gene: TRBJ2-7
V gene: TRBV6-5
CDR3 protein: CASSGQGHEQYF

J gene: TRBJ2-1
V gene: TRBV4-1
CDR3 protein: CASSHPGQGEGEQFF

J gene: TRBJ2-5
V gene: TRBV7-9
CDR3 protein: CASSPLRAWETQYF

J gene: TRBJ2-1
V gene: TRBV11-2
CDR3 protein: CASSLEESGLAGFLSYNEQFF

J gene: TRBJ1-1
V gene: TRBV12-3/TRBV12-4
CDR3 protein: CASSFRLPGVGTEAFF

J gene: TRBJ2-5
V gene: TRBV6-1
CDR3 protein: CASSEDGGGETQYF

J gene: TRBJ1-5
V gene: TRBV10-3
CDR3 protein: CAISEPRTGGGQPQHF

J gene: TRBJ1-2
V gene: TRBV5-6
CDR3 protein: CASSLYPGGAYGYTF

J gene: TRBJ2-7
V gene: TRBV11-2
CDR3 protein: CASSLVRVTGYEQYF

J gene: TRBJ2-1
V gene: TRBV23-1
CDR3 protein: CASSLGQGRTQYKQFF

J gene: TRBJ2-5
V gene: TRBV5-4
CDR3 protein: CASTAPPQETQYF

J gene: TRBJ1-1
V gene: TRBV7-9
CDR3 protein: CASSLGPGGEPEAFF

J gene: TRBJ1-1
V gene: TRBV15
CDR3 protein: CATSKSPDGSLEAFF

J gene: TRBJ2-2
V gene: TRBV11-3
CDR3 protein: CASSHPMTGELFF

J gene: TRBJ1-1
V gene: TRBV12-3/TRBV12-4
CDR3 protein: CASSSANTEAFF

J gene: TRBJ2-7
V gene: TRBV14
CDR3 protein: CASSLVIGQESLSSYEQYF